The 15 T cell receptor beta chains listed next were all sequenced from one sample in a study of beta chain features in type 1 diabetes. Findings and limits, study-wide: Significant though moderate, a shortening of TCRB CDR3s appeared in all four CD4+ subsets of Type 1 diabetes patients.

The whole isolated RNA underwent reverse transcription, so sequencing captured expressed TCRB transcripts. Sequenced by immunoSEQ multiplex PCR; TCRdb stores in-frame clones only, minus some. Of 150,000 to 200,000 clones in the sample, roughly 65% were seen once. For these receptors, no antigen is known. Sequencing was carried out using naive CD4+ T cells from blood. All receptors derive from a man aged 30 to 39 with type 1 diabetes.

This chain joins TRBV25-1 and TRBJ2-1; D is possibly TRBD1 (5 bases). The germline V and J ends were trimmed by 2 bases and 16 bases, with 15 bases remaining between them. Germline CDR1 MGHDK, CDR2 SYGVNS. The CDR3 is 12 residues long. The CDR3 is CASSEQGLGEFF. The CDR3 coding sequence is TGTGCCAGCAGTGAACAGGGCCTCGGAGAATTCTTC.

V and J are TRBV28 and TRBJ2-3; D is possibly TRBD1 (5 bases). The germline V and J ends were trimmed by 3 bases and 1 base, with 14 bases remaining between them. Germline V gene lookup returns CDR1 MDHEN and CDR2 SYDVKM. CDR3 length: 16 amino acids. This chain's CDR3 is CASSFRVSSGTDTQYF. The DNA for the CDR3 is TGTGCCAGCAGTTTCAGGGTGTCGTCTGGCACAGATACGCAGTATTTT.

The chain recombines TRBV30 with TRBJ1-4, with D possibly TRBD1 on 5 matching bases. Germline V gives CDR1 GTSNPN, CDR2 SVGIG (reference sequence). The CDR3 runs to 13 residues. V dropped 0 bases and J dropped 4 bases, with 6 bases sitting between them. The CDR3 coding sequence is TGTGCCTGGAGTGTAAGGGGTAATGAAAAACTGTTTTTT. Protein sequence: CAWSVRGNEKLFF. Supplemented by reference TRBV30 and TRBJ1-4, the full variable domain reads SQTIHQWPATLVQPVGSPLSLECTVEGTSNPNLYWYRQAAGRGLQLLFYSVGIGQISSEVPQNLSASRPQDRQFILSSKKLLLSDSGFYLCAWSVRGNEKLFFGSGTQLSVL.

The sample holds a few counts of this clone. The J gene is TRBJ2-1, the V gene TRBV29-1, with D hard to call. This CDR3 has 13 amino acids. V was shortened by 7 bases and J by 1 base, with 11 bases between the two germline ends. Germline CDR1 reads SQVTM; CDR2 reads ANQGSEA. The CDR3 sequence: CSGERASYNEQFF. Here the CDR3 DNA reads TGCAGCGGTGAGAGAGCGTCCTACAATGAGCAGTTCTTC.

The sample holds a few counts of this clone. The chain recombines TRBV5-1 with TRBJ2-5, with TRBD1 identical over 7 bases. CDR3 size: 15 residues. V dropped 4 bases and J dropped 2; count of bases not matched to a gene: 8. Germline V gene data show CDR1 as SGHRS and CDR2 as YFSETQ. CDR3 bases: TGCGCCAGCAGCCAAGCAGGGACAGCGCAAGAGACCCAGTACTTC. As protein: CASSQAGTAQETQYF.

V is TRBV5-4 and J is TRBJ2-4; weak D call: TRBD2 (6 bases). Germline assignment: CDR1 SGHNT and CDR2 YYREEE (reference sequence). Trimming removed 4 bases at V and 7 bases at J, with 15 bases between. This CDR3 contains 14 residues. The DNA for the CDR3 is TGTGCCAGCAGCCCTGGGGGAGGAATGAACATTCAGTACTTC. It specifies CASSPGGGMNIQYF. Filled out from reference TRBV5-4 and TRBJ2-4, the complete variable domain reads ETGVTQSPTHLIKTRGQQVTLRCSSQSGHNTVSWYQQALGQGPQFIFQYYREEENGRGNFPPRFSGLQFPNYSSELNVNALELDDSALYLCASSPGGGMNIQYFGAGTRLSVL.

CDR3 region: CASSPDGGQTQYF. The DNA of the CDR3 is TGCGCCAGCAGCCCTGATGGGGGCCAGACCCAGTACTTC. This sequence joins TRBV4-3 and TRBJ2-5, with D perhaps TRBD1 (6 bases). Trimming took off 4 bases at V and 6 bases at J, with 12 bases between the two ends. The germline gives CDR1 LGHNA, CDR2 YSLEER. The CDR3 totals 13 residues.

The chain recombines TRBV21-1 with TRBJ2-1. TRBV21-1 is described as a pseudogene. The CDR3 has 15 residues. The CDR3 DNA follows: TGTGCCAGCAGCACAGCGGGGGGCGACCCCAATGAGCAGTTCTTC. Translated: CASSTAGGDPNEQFF.

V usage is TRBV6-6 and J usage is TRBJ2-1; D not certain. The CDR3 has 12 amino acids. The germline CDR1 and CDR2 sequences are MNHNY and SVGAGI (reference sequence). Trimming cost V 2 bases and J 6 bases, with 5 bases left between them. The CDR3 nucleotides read TGTGCCAGCAGTTACAGGGTCAATGAGCAGTTCTTC. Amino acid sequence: CASSYRVNEQFF.

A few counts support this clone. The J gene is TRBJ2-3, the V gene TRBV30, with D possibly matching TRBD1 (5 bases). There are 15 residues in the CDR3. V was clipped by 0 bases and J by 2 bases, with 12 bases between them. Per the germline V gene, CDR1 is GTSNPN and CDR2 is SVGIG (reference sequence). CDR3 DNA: TGTGCCTGGAGTGTAAGACAGCTCACCACAGATACGCAGTATTTT. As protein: CAWSVRQLTTDTQYF.

CDR3 in amino acids: CAWSTGITYEQYF. The CDR3 DNA reads TGTGCCTGGAGTACAGGGATAACCTACGAGCAGTACTTC. The chain is built from TRBV30 and TRBJ2-7, with D possibly being TRBD1 (6 bases). The germline V and J ends were trimmed by 2 bases and 2 bases, with 10 bases remaining between them. This CDR3 has 13 residues. CDR1 and CDR2 from the germline V gene are GTSNPN and SVGIG (reference sequence).

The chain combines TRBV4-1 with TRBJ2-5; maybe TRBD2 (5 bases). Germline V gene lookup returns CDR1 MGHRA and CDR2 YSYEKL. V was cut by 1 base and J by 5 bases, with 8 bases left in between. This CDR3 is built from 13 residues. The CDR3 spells CASSQGLLETQYF. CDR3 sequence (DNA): TGCGCCAGCAGCCAAGGACTACTCGAGACCCAGTACTTC.

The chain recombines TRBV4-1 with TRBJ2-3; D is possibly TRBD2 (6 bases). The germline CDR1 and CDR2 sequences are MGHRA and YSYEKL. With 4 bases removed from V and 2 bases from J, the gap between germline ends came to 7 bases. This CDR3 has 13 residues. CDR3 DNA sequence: TGCGCCAGCAGCCGGGACTTCACAGATACGCAGTATTTT. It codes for CASSRDFTDTQYF.

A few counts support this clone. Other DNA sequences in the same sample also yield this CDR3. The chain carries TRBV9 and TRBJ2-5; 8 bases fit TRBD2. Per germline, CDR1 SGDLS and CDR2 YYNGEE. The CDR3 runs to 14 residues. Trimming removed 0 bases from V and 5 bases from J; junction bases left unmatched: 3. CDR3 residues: CASSVVSSGETQYF. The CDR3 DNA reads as TGTGCCAGCAGCGTAGTCTCTAGCGGGGAGACCCAGTACTTC.

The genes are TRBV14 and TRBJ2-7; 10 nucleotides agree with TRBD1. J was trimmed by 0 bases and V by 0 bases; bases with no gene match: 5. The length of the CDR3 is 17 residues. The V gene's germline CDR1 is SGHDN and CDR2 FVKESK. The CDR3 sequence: CASSQDPRDRGSYEQYF. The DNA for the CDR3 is TGTGCCAGCAGCCAAGATCCCCGGGACAGGGGCTCCTACGAGCAGTACTTC.